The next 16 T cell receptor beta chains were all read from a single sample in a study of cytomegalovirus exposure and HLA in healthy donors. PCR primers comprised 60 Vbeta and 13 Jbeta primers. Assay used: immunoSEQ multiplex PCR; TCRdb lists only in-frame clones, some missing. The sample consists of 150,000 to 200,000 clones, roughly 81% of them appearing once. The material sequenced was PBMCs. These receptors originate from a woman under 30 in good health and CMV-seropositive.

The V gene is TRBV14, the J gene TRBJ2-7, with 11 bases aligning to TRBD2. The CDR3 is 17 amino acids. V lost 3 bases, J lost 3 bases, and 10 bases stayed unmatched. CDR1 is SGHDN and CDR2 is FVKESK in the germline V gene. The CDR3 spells CASSQTGTSGGSYEQYF. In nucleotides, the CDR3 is TGTGCCAGCAGCCAGACCGGGACTAGCGGAGGAAGCTACGAGCAGTACTTC.

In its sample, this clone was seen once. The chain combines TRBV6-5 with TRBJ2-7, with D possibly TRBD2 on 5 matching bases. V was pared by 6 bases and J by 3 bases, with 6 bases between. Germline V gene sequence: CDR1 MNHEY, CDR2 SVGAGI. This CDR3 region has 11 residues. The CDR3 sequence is CASRGSYEQYF. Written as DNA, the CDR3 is TGTGCCAGCAGGGGGAGCTACGAGCAGTACTTC.

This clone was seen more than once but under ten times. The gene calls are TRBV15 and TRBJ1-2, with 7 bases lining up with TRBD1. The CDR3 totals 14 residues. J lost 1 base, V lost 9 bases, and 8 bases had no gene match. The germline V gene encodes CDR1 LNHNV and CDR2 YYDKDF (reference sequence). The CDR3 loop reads CATTRDRFNYGYTF. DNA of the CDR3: TGTGCCACAACCCGGGACAGATTTAACTATGGCTACACCTTC.

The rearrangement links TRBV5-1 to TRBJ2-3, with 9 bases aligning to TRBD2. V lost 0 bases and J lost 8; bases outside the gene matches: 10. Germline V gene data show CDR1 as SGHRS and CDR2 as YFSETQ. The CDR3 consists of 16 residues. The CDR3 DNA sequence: TGCGCCAGCAGCTTGGCTGCGGGGGGGCCGTTCGGTACGCAGTATTTT. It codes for CASSLAAGGPFGTQYF.

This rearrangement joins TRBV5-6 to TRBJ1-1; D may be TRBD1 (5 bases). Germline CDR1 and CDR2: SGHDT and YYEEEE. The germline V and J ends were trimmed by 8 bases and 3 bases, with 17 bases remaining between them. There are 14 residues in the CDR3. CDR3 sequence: CASQRRGQDTEAFF. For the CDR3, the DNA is TGTGCCAGTCAAAGGCGGGGCCAGGACACTGAAGCTTTCTTT. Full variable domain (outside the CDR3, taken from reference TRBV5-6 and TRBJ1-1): DAGVTQSPTHLIKTRGQQVTLRCSPKSGHDTVSWYQQALGQGPQFIFQYYEEEERQRGNFPDRFSGHQFPNYSSELNVNALLLGDSALYLCASQRRGQDTEAFFGQGTRLTVV.

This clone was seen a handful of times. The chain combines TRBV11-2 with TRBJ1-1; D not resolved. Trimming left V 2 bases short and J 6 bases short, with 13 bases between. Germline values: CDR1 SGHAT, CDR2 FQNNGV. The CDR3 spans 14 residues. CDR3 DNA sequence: TGTGCCAGCAGCTTACATGGTGTCGGAGCTGAAGCTTTCTTT. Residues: CASSLHGVGAEAFF.

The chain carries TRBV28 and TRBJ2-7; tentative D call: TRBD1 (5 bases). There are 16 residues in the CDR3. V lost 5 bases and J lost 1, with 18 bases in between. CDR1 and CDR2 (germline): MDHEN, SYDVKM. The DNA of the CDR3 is TGTGCCAGCAGTGCTAACACAGGCCCTCCTTCCTACGAGCAGTACTTC. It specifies CASSANTGPPSYEQYF.

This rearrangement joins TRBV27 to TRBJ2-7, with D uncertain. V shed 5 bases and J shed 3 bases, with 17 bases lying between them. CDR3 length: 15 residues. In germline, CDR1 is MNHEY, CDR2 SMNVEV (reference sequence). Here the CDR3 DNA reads TGTGCCAGCAGTCCAACATCGGCACAGTACTACGAGCAGTACTTC. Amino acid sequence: CASSPTSAQYYEQYF.

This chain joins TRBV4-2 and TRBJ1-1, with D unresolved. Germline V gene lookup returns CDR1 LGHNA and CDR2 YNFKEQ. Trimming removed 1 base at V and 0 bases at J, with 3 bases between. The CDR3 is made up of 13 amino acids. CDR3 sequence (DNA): TGTGCCAGCAGCCAAGCTATGAACACTGAAGCTTTCTTT. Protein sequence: CASSQAMNTEAFF.

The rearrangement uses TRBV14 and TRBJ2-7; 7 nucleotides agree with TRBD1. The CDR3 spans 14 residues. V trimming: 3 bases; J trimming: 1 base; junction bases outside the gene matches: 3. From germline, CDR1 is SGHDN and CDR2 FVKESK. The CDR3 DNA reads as TGTGCCAGCAGCCAGCGACAGGGTTCCTACGAGCAGTACTTC. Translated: CASSQRQGSYEQYF.

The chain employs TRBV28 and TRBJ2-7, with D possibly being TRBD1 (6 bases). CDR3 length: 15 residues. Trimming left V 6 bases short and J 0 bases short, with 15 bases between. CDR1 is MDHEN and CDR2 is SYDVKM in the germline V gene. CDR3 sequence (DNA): TGTGCCAGCAGGCTACAGGGTCCCAGCTCCTACGAGCAGTACTTC. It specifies CASRLQGPSSYEQYF.

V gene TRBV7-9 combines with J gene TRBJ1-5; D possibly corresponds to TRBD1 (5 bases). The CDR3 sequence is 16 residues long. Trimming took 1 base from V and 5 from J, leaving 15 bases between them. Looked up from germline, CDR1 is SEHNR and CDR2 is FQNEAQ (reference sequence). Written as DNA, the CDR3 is TGTGCCAGCAGCTTAGGTGGAGGGACGGGGCATCAGCCCCAGCATTTT. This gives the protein CASSLGGGTGHQPQHF.

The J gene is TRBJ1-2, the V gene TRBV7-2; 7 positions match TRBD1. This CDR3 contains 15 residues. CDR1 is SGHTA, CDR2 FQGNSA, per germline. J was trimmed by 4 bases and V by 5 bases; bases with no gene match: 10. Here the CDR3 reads CASSLEGASSYGYTF. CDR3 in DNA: TGTGCCAGCAGCCTGGAGGGGGCGTCGAGCTATGGCTACACCTTC.

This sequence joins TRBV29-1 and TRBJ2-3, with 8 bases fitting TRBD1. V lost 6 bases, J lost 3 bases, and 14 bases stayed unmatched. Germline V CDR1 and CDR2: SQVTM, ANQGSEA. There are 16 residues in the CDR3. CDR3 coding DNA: TGCAGCGTCCAACAACCGGGACAGGCTGGAACAGATACGCAGTATTTT. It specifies CSVQQPGQAGTDTQYF.

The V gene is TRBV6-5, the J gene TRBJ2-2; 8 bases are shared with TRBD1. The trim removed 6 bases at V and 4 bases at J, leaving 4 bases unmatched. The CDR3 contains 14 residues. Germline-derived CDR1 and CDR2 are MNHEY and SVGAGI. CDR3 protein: CASSETGATGELFF. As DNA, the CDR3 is TGTGCCAGCAGCGAGACAGGGGCCACCGGGGAGCTGTTTTTT.

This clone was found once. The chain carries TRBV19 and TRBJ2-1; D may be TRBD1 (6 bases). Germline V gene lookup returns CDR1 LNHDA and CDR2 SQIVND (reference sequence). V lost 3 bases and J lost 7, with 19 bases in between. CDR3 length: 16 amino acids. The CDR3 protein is CASSITWGRLINEQFF. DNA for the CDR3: TGTGCCAGTAGTATTACGTGGGGGCGACTCATTAATGAGCAGTTCTTC. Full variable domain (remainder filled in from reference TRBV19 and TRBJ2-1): DGGITQSPKYLFRKEGQNVTLSCEQNLNHDAMYWYRQDPGQGLRLIYYSQIVNDFQKGDIAEGYSVSREKKESFPLTVTSAQKNPTAFYLCASSITWGRLINEQFFGPGTRLTVL.